Each of the 26 T cell receptor beta chains below was sequenced from the same sample in a study of T cells in Graves' hyperthyroidism and ophthalmopathy. Amplification of TCR beta CDR3 regions was performed using RNA transcripts as template. The TCR CDR3 first-round RT-PCR relied on the HTBI primer set. TCRdb redid the calling of the multiplex PCR reads with MiXCR, one entry per CDR3 protein. The sample includes fewer than 400,000 distinct CDR3 sequences, about a sixth of them seen just once. The sequenced sample consisted of blood. The source is a woman younger than 35 with Graves' hyperthyroidism that later progressed to Graves' ophthalmopathy.

The sample holds many counts of this clonotype. The chain combines TRBV27 with TRBJ1-2; weak D call: TRBD1 (6 bases). CDR1 and CDR2 (germline): MNHEY, SMNVEV (reference sequence). CDR3 length: 15 amino acids. Trimming took 4 bases from V and 6 from J, leaving 18 bases between them. The CDR3, as DNA: TGTGCCAGCAGTTCCCTGGGGGGGGCGGGCGATGGCTACACCTTC. This gives the protein CASSSLGGAGDGYTF.

This clonotype was detected once. A read error is possible here, since a much larger clone lies one base away. The V gene is TRBV6-4, the J gene TRBJ1-2; the D gene is possibly TRBD1 (6 bases). The CDR3 covers 11 residues. V was trimmed by 6 bases and J by 10 bases, leaving 12 bases between them. CDR1 MRHNA and CDR2 SNTAGT come from the germline V gene. This chain's CDR3 is CASRDSWNYTF. The CDR3 DNA sequence: TGTGCCAGCAGGGACAGTTGGAACTACACCTTC.

As for this clonotype: It may be a read error: a sequence one base away is much more abundant. The missing conserved phenylalanine or tryptophan at the end of this CDR3 makes a read error likely. The chain recombines TRBV18 with TRBJ2-7, with 8 bases fitting TRBD1. CDR1 and CDR2 from the germline V gene are KGHSH and LQKENI. Germline trimming cut 7 bases from V and 3 bases from J; bases unmatched to any gene: 5. The CDR3 length is 13 residues. CDR3 loop: CASYKTGDYEQYL. The CDR3 bases are TGTGCCAGCTATAAGACAGGGGACTACGAGCAGTACCTC.

This clonotype was detected many times. This sequence joins TRBV6-1 and TRBJ2-3; the match to TRBD2 covers 8 bases. Germline assignment: CDR1 MNHNS and CDR2 SASEGT. The CDR3 is made up of 16 amino acids. After removal of 5 bases from V and 4 bases from J, the junction contained 11 bases not matched to a gene. The CDR3 is CASSLLAAPKADTQYF. The CDR3 DNA sequence: TGTGCCAGCAGTTTACTAGCGGCCCCAAAAGCAGATACGCAGTATTTT.

As to this clonotype: Possible read error: a much larger clone is one base away. The J gene is TRBJ2-1, the V gene TRBV20-1; 7 nucleotides align to TRBD2. This CDR3 has 11 residues. The germline gives CDR1 DFQATT, CDR2 SNEGSKA (reference sequence). The CDR3 reads CSCRDYDEQFF. The CDR3 DNA follows: TGCAGCTGCCGGGACTACGATGAGCAGTTCTTC.

This chain joins TRBV5-4 and TRBJ2-2, with D tentatively TRBD1 (6 bases). The length of the CDR3 is 18 residues. Trimming cost V 4 bases and J 1 base, with 20 bases left between them. Germline assignment: CDR1 SGHNT and CDR2 YYREEE (reference sequence). CDR3 region: CASSPWPVTGRNTGELFF. The CDR3 DNA follows: TGTGCCAGCAGCCCTTGGCCGGTTACAGGGAGGAACACCGGGGAGCTGTTTTTT.

This clonotype was seen many times. This chain joins TRBV2 and TRBJ2-5, with 9 positions matching TRBD1. The germline V gene encodes CDR1 SNHLY and CDR2 FYNNEI. The junction had 7 bases not matched to a gene; V was cut back by 6 bases and J by 5 bases. This CDR3 has 14 residues. The CDR3: CASRGTGLRETQYF. CDR3 nucleotides: TGTGCCAGCAGGGGGACAGGGCTGCGGGAGACCCAGTACTTC.

The sample holds many counts of this clonotype. The J gene is TRBJ2-7, the V gene TRBV13; 8 bases match TRBD1. Losses at the gene ends were 6 bases for V and 3 bases for J; bases not matched to a gene: 7. CDR3 length: 14 residues. CDR1 and CDR2 from the germline V gene are PRHDT and FYEKMQ (reference sequence). CDR3 protein: CASRHRGSSYEQYF. In nucleotides, the CDR3 is TGTGCCAGCAGGCACAGGGGGTCCAGCTACGAGCAGTACTTC.

This chain joins TRBV4-2 and TRBJ2-6; 8 bases align to TRBD2. Trimming removed 1 base from V and 3 bases from J; junction bases left unmatched: 14. The germline V gene has CDR1 LGHNA and CDR2 YNFKEQ. The CDR3 runs to 20 residues. The CDR3 region has the DNA TGTGCCAGCAGCCAAGTGGGGCTTATGGCGGGAGGAGGTGGGGCCAACGTCCTGACTTTC. This sequence encodes CASSQVGLMAGGGGANVLTF.

On this clonotype itself: Its ends do not fully match the called genes, so a read error is possible. V usage is TRBV20-1 and J usage is TRBJ1-4; D is unresolved. Germline lookup yields CDR1 DFQATT and CDR2 SNEGSKA (reference sequence). The length of the CDR3 is 14 residues. For the CDR3, the DNA is TGCAGTGCTCGTCCCGGTTCAACTAATCAAAAACTGTTTTTT. Translated: CSARPGSTNQKLFF.

This clonotype showed up just a few times. The gene calls are TRBV6-1 and TRBJ2-4, with 10 positions matching TRBD1. Germline assignment: CDR1 MNHNS and CDR2 SASEGT. This CDR3 is 14 amino acids long. Trimming took 6 bases from V and 8 from J; bases not matched to a gene: 7. The CDR3 DNA reads TGTGCCAGCAGGGAGGGACAGGGGAGAGACATTCAGTACTTC. This encodes CASREGQGRDIQYF.

This clonotype has at least ten counts. The DNA of the CDR3 is TGTGCCAGCAGTCCGGGGACAGAAAACAATGAGCAGTTCTTC. Translation gives CASSPGTENNEQFF. The V gene is TRBV28, the J gene TRBJ2-1, with TRBD1 identical over 7 bases. Germline loops: CDR1 MDHEN, CDR2 SYDVKM. V shed 5 bases, J shed 5 bases, and the junction held 6 bases outside the gene matches. The CDR3 runs to 14 residues.

This clonotype was picked up a small number of times. The chain carries TRBV11-2 and TRBJ1-1; no clear D gene. The length of the CDR3 is 17 residues. Germline CDR1 reads SGHAT; CDR2 reads FQNNGV. The germline V and J ends were trimmed by 5 bases and 8 bases, with 27 bases remaining between them. Here the CDR3 reads CASSQEMVRQPRSEAFF. The CDR3 DNA follows: TGTGCCAGCAGCCAAGAGATGGTAAGACAACCCCGAAGCGAAGCTTTCTTT.

This clonotype was found many times. The chain carries TRBV6-2 or TRBV6-3 and TRBJ2-1; no clear D. Germline V lookup: CDR1 MNHEY, CDR2 SVGEGT. This CDR3 region has 15 residues. The V gene lost 2 bases and the J gene lost 8 bases, with 16 bases spanning the gap. For the CDR3, the DNA is TGTGCCAGCAGTTACCGTGGTGGGGTTTTCCATGAGCAGTTCTTC. Protein: CASSYRGGVFHEQFF.

Worth noting for this clonotype: The final CDR3 position lacks the conserved phenylalanine or tryptophan, pointing to a likely read error. V is TRBV30 and J is TRBJ2-1; TRBD2 matches at 13 bases. Germline trimming cut 0 bases from V and 6 bases from J; bases unmatched to any gene: 8. The germline V gene has CDR1 GTSNPN and CDR2 SVGIG (reference sequence). The CDR3 covers 17 residues. CDR3 in amino acids: CAWSVFSGLAGLNEQFS. The CDR3 DNA reads TGTGCCTGGAGTGTATTCTCGGGACTAGCGGGACTCAATGAGCAGTTCTCC.

At least ten counts were recorded for this clonotype. The V gene is TRBV12-3 or TRBV12-4, the J gene TRBJ2-1; 8 bases are a match to TRBD2. The CDR3 consists of 17 residues. J lost 4 bases, V lost 4 bases, and 12 bases had no gene match. CDR3 in DNA: TGTGCCAGCAGTTCGGGGGCGTCCCTAGCGGGTTACAATGAGCAGTTCTTC. It codes for CASSSGASLAGYNEQFF.

The table lists this clonotype with many counts. The chain joins TRBV20-1 to TRBJ1-1; D not resolved. The CDR3 extends over 13 amino acids. CDR1 is DFQATT, CDR2 SNEGSKA, per germline (reference sequence). The V end lost 6 bases, the J end lost 1 base, and 12 bases lay between the germline ends. For the CDR3, the DNA is TGCAGTGCAAGAAGTTCACCGAACACTGAAGCTTTCTTT. Protein: CSARSSPNTEAFF.

This sequence joins TRBV4-1 and TRBJ2-3; no definite D call. The CDR3 loop spans 15 amino acids. The V end lost 3 bases, the J end lost 1 base, and 11 bases lay between the germline ends. The germline V gene has CDR1 MGHRA and CDR2 YSYEKL. DNA for the CDR3: TGCGCCAGCAGCCAGATTAGCATCGGCACAGATACGCAGTATTTT. Protein: CASSQISIGTDTQYF.

The chain has TRBV5-1 and TRBJ2-5, with D possibly called TRBD1 or TRBD2 (5 bases each). The CDR3 extends over 13 amino acids. V lost 0 bases, J lost 3 bases, and 6 bases lay in between. In germline, CDR1 is SGHRS, CDR2 YFSETQ. The CDR3 sequence: CASSLGGKETQYF. CDR3 coding DNA: TGCGCCAGCAGCTTGGGGGGGAAAGAGACCCAGTACTTC.

This clonotype has a count of ten or more. The chain uses TRBV2 and TRBJ2-2, with D perhaps assigned TRBD1 or TRBD2 (6 bases each). V was shortened by 6 bases and J by 6 bases, with 20 bases between the two germline ends. Germline lookup yields CDR1 SNHLY and CDR2 FYNNEI. This CDR3 is built from 16 residues. DNA of the CDR3: TGTGCCAGCAGGGGGGCAGCCCAAAGGGGGGCCGGGGAGCTGTTTTTT. The encoded protein is CASRGAAQRGAGELFF.

This clonotype was picked up many times. V is TRBV5-1 and J is TRBJ2-3; D could derive from TRBD1 or TRBD2 (5 bases each). The CDR3 is made up of 14 amino acids. Germline V gene sequence: CDR1 SGHRS, CDR2 YFSETQ. V shed 0 bases and J shed 4 bases, with 9 bases lying between them. In DNA form, the CDR3 reads TGCGCCAGCAGCTTGGCCATGGGGGCAGATACGCAGTATTTT. Protein sequence: CASSLAMGADTQYF. The variable domain in full, completed from reference TRBV5-1 and TRBJ2-3, reads KAGVTQTPRYLIKTRGQQVTLSCSPISGHRSVSWYQQTPGQGLQFLFEYFSETQRNKGNFPGRFSGRQFSNSRSEMNVSTLELGDSALYLCASSLAMGADTQYFGPGTRLTVL.

This clonotype turned up a few times. This rearrangement joins TRBV29-1 to TRBJ2-2; the match to TRBD1 covers 10 bases. The germline V gene encodes CDR1 SQVTM and CDR2 ANQGSEA. V was clipped by 1 base and J by 1 base; unmatched bases: 9. The CDR3 covers 18 residues. DNA for the CDR3: TGCAGCGTTGAAGTTGACGACCGGGACAGGGGGAACACCGGGGAGCTGTTTTTT. This codes for CSVEVDDRDRGNTGELFF.

This clonotype was seen at least ten times. V and J are TRBV11-2 and TRBJ1-5; possible D gene TRBD1, 5 bases. The CDR3 has 19 residues. Trimming shortened V by 2 bases and J by 0 bases, and 20 bases separated the two germline ends. CDR1 and CDR2 from the germline V gene are SGHAT and FQNNGV. The CDR3 loop is CASSLRPGGPLYSNQPQHF. The CDR3 DNA sequence: TGTGCCAGCAGCTTACGCCCCGGGGGTCCCCTTTATAGCAATCAGCCCCAGCATTTT.

The chain joins TRBV28 to TRBJ2-3, with 15 bases matching TRBD2. The CDR3 consists of 18 residues. The J segment lost 0 bases and the V segment lost 3 bases, leaving 4 bases of the junction unmatched. In germline, CDR1 is MDHEN, CDR2 SYDVKM. This CDR3 reads CASSFLGLAGGSTDTQYF. The CDR3 coding sequence is TGTGCCAGCAGTTTCTTGGGACTAGCGGGAGGTAGCACAGATACGCAGTATTTT.

This clonotype was detected a few times. The rearrangement joins TRBV7-9 to TRBJ2-4, with 9 nucleotides matching TRBD2. This CDR3 comprises 16 residues. Germline loops: CDR1 SEHNR, CDR2 FQNEAQ (reference sequence). With 5 bases clipped from V and 7 bases from J, the junction kept 12 bases outside the gene matches. The CDR3 protein is CASSPPWREGSNIQYF. CDR3 DNA sequence: TGTGCCAGCAGCCCGCCCTGGCGGGAGGGCAGTAACATTCAGTACTTC.

This clonotype was picked up many times. The DNA for the CDR3 is TGTGCCAGCAGTTTTACCCCAGGCCTTTTTGGGGGGGGGCCCCTTTACAATGAGCAGTTCTTC. Amino acids: CASSFTPGLFGGGPLYNEQFF. V and J are TRBV28 and TRBJ2-1, with a possible D match to TRBD2 (7 bases). Trimming left V 3 bases short and J 4 bases short, with 31 bases between. Germline CDR1 reads MDHEN; CDR2 reads SYDVKM. The length of the CDR3 is 21 residues.